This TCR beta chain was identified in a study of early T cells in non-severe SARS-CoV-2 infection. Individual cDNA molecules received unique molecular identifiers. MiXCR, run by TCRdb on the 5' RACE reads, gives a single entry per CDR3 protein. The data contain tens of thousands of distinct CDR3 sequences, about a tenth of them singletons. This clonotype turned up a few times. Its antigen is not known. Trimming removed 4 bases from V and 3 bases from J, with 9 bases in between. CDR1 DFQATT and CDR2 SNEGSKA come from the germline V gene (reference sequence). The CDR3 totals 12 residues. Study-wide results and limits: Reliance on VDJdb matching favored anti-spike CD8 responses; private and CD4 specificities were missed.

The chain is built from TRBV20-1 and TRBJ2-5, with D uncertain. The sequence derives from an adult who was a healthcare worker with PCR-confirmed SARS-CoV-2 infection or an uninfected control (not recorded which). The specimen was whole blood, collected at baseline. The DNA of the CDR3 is TGCAGTGCTACGGTCCGTAAAGAGACCCAGTACTTC. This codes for CSATVRKETQYF.